The rows below give T cell receptor beta chains drawn from one sample of a study of yellow fever vaccine responses in identical twins. TCRdb used MiXCR to reprocess the RT-PCR reads, holding one entry per CDR3 protein. This table holds roughly 1,000 distinct CDR3 sequences, over 70% found once. The specimen was T cells from blood (PBMCs), unsorted or a sorted subset (not recorded which), collected before or after yellow fever vaccination (not recorded which). These receptors were obtained from a female donor who received the yellow fever vaccine. Both conserved end residues are part of each CDR3. D genes are given only for firm matches.

J gene | D gene | V gene | CDR3 protein
TRBJ1-1 | TRBD1 | TRBV29-1 | CSVDSGQGMNTEAFF
TRBJ2-1 | TRBD1 | TRBV18 | CASSLTGTGDNEQFF
TRBJ2-1 | TRBD2 | TRBV4-2 | CASSPGLAGVQFF
TRBJ2-5 | NA | TRBV6-6 | CASNPLGLETQYF
TRBJ1-5 | NA | TRBV6-5 | CASSYSSNQPQHF
TRBJ1-2 | NA | TRBV12-3/TRBV12-4 | CASRIKGSYYGYTF
TRBJ2-1 | TRBD2 | TRBV5-6 | CASSWGISGIEQFF
TRBJ2-3 | TRBD2 | TRBV15 | CATSRTSEGSTQYF
TRBJ1-5 | NA | TRBV6-2/TRBV6-3 | CASSYGRAGESNQPQHF
TRBJ1-1 | NA | TRBV7-3 | CASSREMGAEAFF
TRBJ2-3 | NA | TRBV13 | CASSTRGDSTDTQYF
TRBJ2-3 | NA | TRBV6-9 | CATRQCFTDTQYF
TRBJ1-1 | NA | TRBV27 | CASSLFFKAEAFF
TRBJ2-1 | TRBD1 | TRBV12-3/TRBV12-4 | CASISWDRGNEQFF
TRBJ2-7 | TRBD2 | TRBV6-1 | CASSEASGASYEQYF
TRBJ2-3 | NA | TRBV7-9 | CASSPGVGRSTQYF
TRBJ1-1 | NA | TRBV11-3 | CASSLGGPNTEAFF
TRBJ2-3 | NA | TRBV12-3/TRBV12-4 | CASSGGETTDTQYF
TRBJ1-1 | TRBD1 | TRBV4-1 | CASSQPDRVTEAFF
TRBJ2-6 | NA | TRBV6-5 | CASSYSTPDSGANVLTF
TRBJ2-1 | NA | TRBV11-1 | CASLRTNEYNEQFF
TRBJ2-3 | NA | TRBV24-1 | CATSDPLTDTQYF
TRBJ2-4 | TRBD2 | TRBV10-1 | CANEGGSGSAKNIQYF
TRBJ1-6 | NA | TRBV10-3 | CATGTAGANSPLHF
TRBJ2-1 | NA | TRBV4-3 | CASRGGNKEQFF
TRBJ2-2 | NA | TRBV6-4 | CASSNENTGELFF
TRBJ1-6 | NA | TRBV4-1 | CASSQDEGVSPLHF
TRBJ2-4 | NA | TRBV20-1 | CSAREVGNIQYF
TRBJ2-3 | TRBD1 | TRBV10-1 | CASRDRDTDTQYF
TRBJ2-7 | NA | TRBV11-2 | CASSPNRGEGYEQYF
TRBJ2-3 | NA | TRBV29-1 | CSLDTQYF